The rows below give T cell receptor beta chains drawn from one sample of a study of blood T cell repertoires in COVID-19. Assay: immunoSEQ multiplex PCR; the TCRdb copy retains only in-frame clones and omits some. The sample records about 200,000 clones, 87% being singletons. The sequencing input was peripheral blood. The receptors were sampled from a man in his 60s with active or convalescent COVID-19. The CDR3 runs from the conserved cysteine through the conserved F or W. The D gene is left open where the match is weak. Size values are once, few and many counts, or a class for expanded clones, and some rows have none.

NA	TRBV29-1	TRBJ2-5	NA	CSVDQSGGETQYF	TGCAGCGTTGATCAATCGGGGGGCGAGACCCAGTACTTC
NA	TRBV2	TRBJ2-3	NA	CASSGPPLADTQYF	TGTGCCAGCAGTGGTCCCCCCCTAGCAGATACGCAGTATTTT
NA	TRBV29-1	TRBJ1-2	NA	CSVGGDYGYTF	TGCAGCGTCGGGGGGGATTATGGCTACACCTTC
NA	TRBV19	TRBJ2-1	TRBD2	CASSSGVDNEQFF	TGTGCCAGCTCTAGCGGGGTGGACAATGAGCAGTTCTTC
NA	TRBV3-1/TRBV3-2	TRBJ1-2	TRBD1	CASSQGATGNGYTF	TGTGCCAGCAGCCAAGGCGCGACAGGGAATGGCTACACCTTC
NA	TRBV3-1/TRBV3-2	TRBJ2-5	NA	CASSPGGGLETQYF	TGTGCCAGCAGCCCAGGAGGGGGCTTAGAGACCCAGTACTTC
NA	TRBV9	TRBJ2-5	TRBD2	CASSVTTSGGAGTQYF	TGTGCCAGCAGCGTCACCACTAGCGGGGGGGCAGGGACCCAGTACTTC
NA	TRBV9	TRBJ2-2	TRBD1	CASSGYRGRAGELFF	TGTGCCAGCAGCGGATACAGGGGGCGCGCCGGGGAGCTGTTTTTT
NA	TRBV29-1	TRBJ1-4	TRBD1	CSVYRTGGSEKLFF	TGCAGCGTTTATAGGACAGGGGGTTCTGAAAAACTGTTTTTT
once	TRBV4-2	TRBJ2-7	NA	CASSQQRSRTGVYEQYF	TGTGCCAGCAGCCAACAGAGAAGTAGAACGGGGGTCTACGAGCAGTACTTC
NA	TRBV19	TRBJ1-3	NA	CASRGRLSGNTIYF	TGTGCCAGTAGAGGCAGGCTCTCTGGAAACACCATATATTTT
once	TRBV5-1	TRBJ2-1	TRBD2	CASSPASGDYNEQFF	TGCGCCAGCAGCCCAGCTAGCGGGGATTACAATGAGCAGTTCTTC
NA	TRBV12-3/TRBV12-4	TRBJ2-4	NA	CASSLSGNIQYF	TGTGCCAGCAGTTTAAGCGGGAACATTCAGTACTTC
NA	TRBV27	TRBJ2-7	NA	CASSLKRESYEQYF	TGTGCCAGCAGTTTAAAAAGGGAGTCCTACGAGCAGTACTTC
once	TRBV5-1	TRBJ1-1	TRBD1	CASSLSGQGTLNTEAFF	TGCGCCAGCAGCTTAAGTGGACAGGGCACTTTGAACACTGAAGCTTTCTTT
few	TRBV6-5	TRBJ1-6	TRBD1	CASGSGTGYNSPLHF	TGTGCCAGCGGATCCGGGACAGGATATAATTCACCCCTCCACTTT
NA	TRBV3-1/TRBV3-2	TRBJ2-2	NA	CASSLLGGRQGSSGELFF	TGTGCCAGCAGCCTTCTTGGGGGGAGACAGGGTAGTTCCGGGGAGCTGTTTTTT
NA	TRBV27	TRBJ2-3	TRBD2	CASSLSGLYTDTQYF	TGTGCCAGCAGTTTATCGGGACTATACACAGATACGCAGTATTTT
NA	TRBV6-5	TRBJ1-2	TRBD1	CASSYSLGQGAIGYTF	TGTGCCAGCAGTTACTCGTTGGGACAGGGGGCGATTGGCTACACCTTC
once	TRBV9	TRBJ1-1	NA	CASSVDQYRGTEAFF	TGTGCCAGCAGCGTAGACCAATACCGCGGCACTGAAGCTTTCTTT
NA	TRBV18	TRBJ2-3	NA	CASSPYSGGSSTDTQYF	TGTGCCAGCTCCCCATACAGCGGAGGTTCTAGCACAGATACGCAGTATTTT
NA	TRBV2	TRBJ1-6	NA	CASRLVRSPLHF	TGTGCCAGTCGACTGGTGAGGTCACCCCTCCACTTT
NA	TRBV2	TRBJ2-1	NA	CASSSPQGIEQFF	TGTGCCAGCAGTTCTCCGCAGGGAATTGAGCAGTTCTTC
NA	TRBV29-1	TRBJ1-5	NA	CSVEVKLYSNQPQHF	TGCAGCGTTGAAGTAAAACTGTATAGCAATCAGCCCCAGCATTTT
NA	TRBV10-3	TRBJ2-1	NA	CASRGREDNEQFF	TGTGCCTCTAGGGGCAGAGAAGACAATGAGCAGTTCTTC
NA	TRBV7-9	TRBJ2-2	NA	CASTTSVEGWGTGELFF	TGTGCCAGCACCACGAGCGTTGAGGGATGGGGAACCGGGGAGCTGTTTTTT
NA	TRBV18	TRBJ1-1	NA	CASSPIGGTEAFF	TGTGCCAGCTCACCAATCGGGGGAACTGAAGCTTTCTTT
NA	TRBV18	TRBJ1-2	NA	CASSREGANYGYTF	TGTGCCAGCTCACGGGAGGGAGCTAACTATGGCTACACCTTC
NA	TRBV3-1/TRBV3-2	TRBJ1-6	NA	CASSLPGNASPLHF	TGTGCCAGCAGCCTCCCAGGTAATGCTTCACCCCTCCACTTT
NA	TRBV11-2	TRBJ1-2	NA	CASSSLQGLLGGYTF	TGTGCCAGCAGCTCGCTACAGGGTTTGTTAGGCGGCTACACCTTC
NA	TRBV2	TRBJ2-1	NA	CASSKLNEQFF	TGTGCCAGCAGTAAACTGAATGAGCAGTTCTTC
NA	TRBV14	TRBJ2-1	TRBD1	CASSRQGTLLDEQFF	TGTGCCAGCAGTCGACAGGGAACCCTACTGGATGAGCAGTTCTTC
NA	TRBV5-1	TRBJ1-4	NA	CASSSGQIATNEKLFF	TGCGCCAGCAGTTCCGGACAGATTGCAACTAATGAAAAACTGTTTTTT
once	TRBV5-6	TRBJ1-2	TRBD1	CASSSGTGGDGYTF	TGTGCCAGCAGCTCCGGGACAGGGGGCGACGGCTACACCTTC
NA	TRBV2	TRBJ1-5	NA	CASSDGRASGQPQHF	TGTGCCAGCAGTGATGGCAGGGCGTCAGGCCAGCCCCAGCATTTT
NA	TRBV6-5	TRBJ2-7	TRBD1	CASSYSRDRYEQYF	TGTGCCAGCAGTTACTCCCGGGACAGATACGAGCAGTACTTC
NA	TRBV28	TRBJ1-2	TRBD1	CASSSTGGDPGYTF	TGTGCCAGCAGTTCTACAGGGGGCGATCCTGGCTACACCTTC
few	TRBV4-1	TRBJ2-1	TRBD2	CASSPRVGQRLSGGAWNEQFF	TGCGCCAGCAGCCCGCGGGTAGGACAGAGACTTAGCGGGGGGGCCTGGAATGAGCAGTTCTTC
NA	TRBV24-1	TRBJ2-5	TRBD2	CATSWGGAETQYF	TGTGCCACCAGTTGGGGAGGGGCAGAGACCCAGTACTTC
NA	TRBV27	TRBJ2-7	NA	CASSSVPGYEQYF	TGTGCCAGCAGTTCCGTCCCGGGTTACGAGCAGTACTTC
NA	TRBV19	TRBJ1-1	NA	CASSIGGRGEAFF	TGTGCCAGTAGTATCGGGGGGCGGGGTGAAGCTTTCTTT